This TCR beta chain was identified in a study of regulatory T cells in long-lasting Graves disease. Time point reported: newly diagnosed GD, antithyroid drugs for less than 3 months. RNA isolated from PBMCs was used to make the TCR library. The CDR3 spans 10 residues. V was trimmed by 5 bases and J by 8 bases, leaving 3 bases between them. Germline V CDR1 and CDR2: MNHNS, SASEGT. The TCR beta library used iRepertoire HTBI primers with Arm-PCR amplification of CDR3. TCRdb processed the multiplex PCR reads anew with MiXCR; each CDR3 protein has one entry. The profile covers about 330,000 distinct CDR3 sequences, with 15% to 20% appearing a single time and around 20% taken by the ten largest. This sample also belongs to another study, concerning T cells in Graves' hyperthyroidism and ophthalmopathy.

The genes are TRBV6-1 and TRBJ1-4; the D is unclear. This clonotype was sampled from a woman between 18 and 29 years old with Graves disease. The input for sequencing was peripheral blood mononuclear cells (PBMCs), taken at new diagnosis, from a patient treated with antithyroid drugs. The CDR3 nucleotides are TGTGCCAGCAGTAACGAAAAACTGTTTTTT. This translates into CASSNEKLFF.